Each of the 5 T cell receptor beta chains below was sequenced from the same sample in a study of cytomegalovirus exposure and HLA in healthy donors. In the PCR, 60 Vbeta and 13 Jbeta primers were used. Sequencing used immunoSEQ multiplex PCR; TCRdb keeps in-frame clones, though not all of them. The sample lists 130,000 or so clones; over 70% were seen once. Input material: PBMCs. Source of these receptors: a woman aged 18-29 years in good health and CMV-seronegative.

The CDR3 DNA reads TGTGCCAGAAGCCAATCGAGACTGGTCGAGCAGTACTTC. Protein: CARSQSRLVEQYF. The V call is TRBV5-3, the J call TRBJ2-7, with no clear D. TRBV5-3 is identified as an open reading frame with a role that is uncertain. V lost 4 bases, J lost 6 bases, and 14 bases lay in between. The CDR3 is made up of 13 amino acids.

The sample holds one count of this clone. The J gene is TRBJ2-1, the V gene TRBV5-1; 13 bases are shared with TRBD2. CDR3 length: 19 amino acids. Germline assignment: CDR1 SGHRS and CDR2 YFSETQ. V gave up 7 bases and J gave up 4 bases; unmatched junction bases: 17. CDR3: CASPGLAGALHGGYNEQFF. The CDR3 DNA reads TGCGCCAGCCCAGGACTAGCGGGAGCTCTTCACGGGGGTTACAATGAGCAGTTCTTC.

CDR3: CASSIVGRVTGAFF. CDR3 DNA: TGTGCCAGTAGTATAGTGGGCAGGGTTACAGGAGCTTTCTTT. This chain connects TRBV19 to TRBJ1-1, with a weak D call TRBD1 (5 bases). The CDR3 runs to 14 residues. The V end lost 1 base, the J end lost 10 bases, and 16 bases lay between the germline ends. Germline lookup yields CDR1 LNHDA and CDR2 SQIVND (reference sequence).

This clone was seen only a few times. V gene TRBV27 combines with J gene TRBJ2-3; D is possibly TRBD1 (6 bases). There are 14 residues in the CDR3. From germline, CDR1 is MNHEY and CDR2 SMNVEV (reference sequence). The germline V and J ends were trimmed by 7 bases and 1 base, with 12 bases remaining between them. CDR3 DNA sequence: TGTGCCAGCATGTCGACAGGTGGCACAGATACGCAGTATTTT. Protein sequence: CASMSTGGTDTQYF.

This chain uses TRBV9 with TRBJ1-1; D possibly corresponds to TRBD1 (6 bases). The V and J ends lost 2 bases and 5 bases respectively, with 10 bases between them. The CDR3 has 13 residues. The V gene's germline CDR1 is SGDLS and CDR2 YYNGEE. CDR3 nucleotides: TGTGCCAGCAGCGTCCAGACAGGAACTGAAGCTTTCTTT. Its protein product is CASSVQTGTEAFF.